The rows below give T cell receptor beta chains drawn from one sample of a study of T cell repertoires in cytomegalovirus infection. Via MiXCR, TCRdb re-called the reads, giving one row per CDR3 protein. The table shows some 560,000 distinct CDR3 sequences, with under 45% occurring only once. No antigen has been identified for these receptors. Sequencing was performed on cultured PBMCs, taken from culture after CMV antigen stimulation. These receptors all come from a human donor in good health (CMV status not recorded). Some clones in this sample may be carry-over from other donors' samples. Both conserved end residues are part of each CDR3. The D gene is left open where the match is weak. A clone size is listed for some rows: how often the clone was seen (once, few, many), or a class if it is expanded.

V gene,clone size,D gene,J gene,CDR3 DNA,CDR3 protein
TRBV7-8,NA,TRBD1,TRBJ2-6,TGTGCCAGCAGCTCAGGGACAGGCGTCACCTCTGGGGCCAACGTCCTGACTTTC,CASSSGTGVTSGANVLTF
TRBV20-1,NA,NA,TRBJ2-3,TGCAGTGGCGCGGGGAGTACGCAGTATTTT,CSGAGSTQYF
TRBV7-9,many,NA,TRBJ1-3,TGTGCCAGCAGCTTATCTAGGGCAGCCTCTGGAAACACCATATATTTT,CASSLSRAASGNTIYF
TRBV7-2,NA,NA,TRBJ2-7,TGTGCCAGCAGCTTAACCGGGAAGGTAGGCGAGCAGTACTTC,CASSLTGKVGEQYF
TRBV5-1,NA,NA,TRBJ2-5,TGCGCCAGCAGCTTGGAACGGGGAGAAGAGACCCAGTACTTC,CASSLERGEETQYF
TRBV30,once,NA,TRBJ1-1,TGTGCCTGGAGTCTAGTAGGTGGCACTGAAGCTTTCTTT,CAWSLVGGTEAFF
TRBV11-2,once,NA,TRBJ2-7,TGTGCCAGCAGCTTACCGTCCGGCCCGTCGGGGGAGCAGTACTTC,CASSLPSGPSGEQYF
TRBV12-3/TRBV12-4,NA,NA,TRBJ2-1,TGTGCCAGCAGTGTCGGACTAGAGCAGTTCTTC,CASSVGLEQFF
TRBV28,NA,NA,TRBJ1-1,TGTGCCAGCAGTTTATTAACAGGATCGAACACTGAAGCTTTCTTT,CASSLLTGSNTEAFF
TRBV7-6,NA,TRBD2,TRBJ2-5,TGTGCCAGCAGCTTTGCGGGGGGGCCCCAAGAGACCCAGTACTTC,CASSFAGGPQETQYF
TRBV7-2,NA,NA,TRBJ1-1,TGTGCCAGCAGTCGAACAGGGCTTGCGGCAGCTTTCTTT,CASSRTGLAAAFF
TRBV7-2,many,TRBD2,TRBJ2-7,TGTGCCAGCAGCCCCCTAGCGGGGGGGTACGAGCAGTACTTC,CASSPLAGGYEQYF
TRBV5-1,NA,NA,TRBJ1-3,TGCGCCAGCAGCGGCTCCGGAAACACCATATATTTT,CASSGSGNTIYF
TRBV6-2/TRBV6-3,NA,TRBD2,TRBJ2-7,TGTGCCAGCACGACCCCAGGGACTAGTAACGAGCAGTACTTC,CASTTPGTSNEQYF
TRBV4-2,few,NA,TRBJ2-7,TGTGCCAGCAGCCAAGAGGGCTGGGGCGAGCAGTACTTC,CASSQEGWGEQYF
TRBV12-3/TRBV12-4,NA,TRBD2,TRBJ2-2,TGTGCCAGCAGGCTAGCGGGGCCGAACACCGGGGAGCTGTTTTTT,CASRLAGPNTGELFF
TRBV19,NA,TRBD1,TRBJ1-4,TGTGCCACCCGTGACAGGGGGAGGGCAACTAATGAAAAACTGTTTTTT,CATRDRGRATNEKLFF
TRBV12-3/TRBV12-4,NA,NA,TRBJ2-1,TGTGCCAGCAGGACCTCTAGCGCCAGCTCCTACAATGAGCAGTTCTTC,CASRTSSASSYNEQFF
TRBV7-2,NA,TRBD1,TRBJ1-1,TGTGCCAGCAGCTCTGGACAGGGCTGGACTGAAGCTTTCTTT,CASSSGQGWTEAFF
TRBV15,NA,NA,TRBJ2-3,TGTGCCACCAGCAGAGCCGGGACTCCCGTCGATACGCAATATTTT,CATSRAGTPVDTQYF
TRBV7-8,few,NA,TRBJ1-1,TGTGCCAGCAGTCCCGTAGGGGGGGTTTCTGAAGCTTTCTTT,CASSPVGGVSEAFF
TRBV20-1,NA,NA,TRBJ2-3,TGCAGTGCTAGAGTATCGGCAGATACGCAGTATTTT,CSARVSADTQYF
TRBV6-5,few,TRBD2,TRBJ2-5,TGTGCCAGCAGCCTCCTATTTCCGACTAGCGGGGGGGCTCGAGAGACCCAGTACTTC,CASSLLFPTSGGARETQYF
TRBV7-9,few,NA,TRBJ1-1,TGTGCCAGCAGCCCCAAACAGGGAATACCTGAAGCTTTCTTT,CASSPKQGIPEAFF
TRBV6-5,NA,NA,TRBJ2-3,TGTGCCAGCAGTTCCGGAGTAATTTTTCGAGATACGCAGTATTTT,CASSSGVIFRDTQYF
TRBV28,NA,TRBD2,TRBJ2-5,TGTGCCAGCAGCGTACCGGGACTAGCGGGGGCCGGGGGGACCCAGTACTTC,CASSVPGLAGAGGTQYF
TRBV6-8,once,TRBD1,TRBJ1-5,TGTGCCACCCAAGACAGGGGCCAAATCAGGCAGCCCCAGCATTTT,CATQDRGQIRQPQHF
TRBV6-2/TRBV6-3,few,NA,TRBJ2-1,TGTGCCAGCAGTCTGCTTCCATGGGGGCCCCTCGGTGAGCAGTTCTTC,CASSLLPWGPLGEQFF
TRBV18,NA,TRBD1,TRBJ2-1,TGTGCCAGCTCACTCTTGGACAGGGACAATGAGCAGTTCTTC,CASSLLDRDNEQFF
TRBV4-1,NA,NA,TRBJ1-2,TGCGCCAGCAGCCAGCGAAACCAGGGGAACTATGGCTACACCTTC,CASSQRNQGNYGYTF
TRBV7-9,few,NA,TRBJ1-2,TGTGCCAGCAGCGCCAATCCAGGGTCCGTCTATGGCTACACCTTC,CASSANPGSVYGYTF
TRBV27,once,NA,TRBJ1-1,TGTGCCAGCAGACAAAGGGGGGGGCTGAGCACTGAAGCTTTCTTT,CASRQRGGLSTEAFF
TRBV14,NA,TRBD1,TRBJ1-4,TGTGCCAGCGCCGCCTTGGGACAGGGGGCTCTCAGTGAAAAACTGTTTTTT,CASAALGQGALSEKLFF
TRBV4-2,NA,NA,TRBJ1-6,TGTGCCAGCAGGCCGGGGAACAGGGCTCTGGCCCTGATTGATTCACCCCTCCACTTT,CASRPGNRALALIDSPLHF
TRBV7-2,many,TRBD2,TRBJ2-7,TGTGCCAGCAGCCCGGGACTAGCGCGGGACGAGCAGTACTTC,CASSPGLARDEQYF
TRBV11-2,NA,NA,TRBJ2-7,TGTGCCAGCAGCCCGCCCGGGGGAGAGCTTTATCCCTACGAGCAGTACTTC,CASSPPGGELYPYEQYF
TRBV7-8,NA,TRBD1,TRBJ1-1,TGTGCCAGCAGCTCCCGGACAGGTCTGGGCACTGAAGCTTTCTTT,CASSSRTGLGTEAFF
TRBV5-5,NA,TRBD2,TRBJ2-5,TGTGCCAGCAGCTTGGGCGGAGGAGCGGGAGATCAAGAGACCCAGTACTTC,CASSLGGGAGDQETQYF
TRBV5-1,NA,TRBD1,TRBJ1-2,TGCGCCAGCAGCTTGGAGGGACAGGGTGGCTACACCTTC,CASSLEGQGGYTF
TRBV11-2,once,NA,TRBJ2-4,TGTGCCAGCAGCCCCATAGCCCTAGCCAAAAACATTCAGTACTTC,CASSPIALAKNIQYF
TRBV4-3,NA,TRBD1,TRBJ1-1,TGCGCCAGCAGCCCTCGTGGACAGGACGACACTGAAGCTTTCTTT,CASSPRGQDDTEAFF
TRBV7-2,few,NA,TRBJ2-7,TGTGCCAGCAGCCGATCGCTTATCACGGGGGACGAGCAGTACTTC,CASSRSLITGDEQYF
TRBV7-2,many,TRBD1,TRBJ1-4,TGTGCCAGCAGTTCTCTACAGGGGGCCGAAAAACTGTTTTTT,CASSSLQGAEKLFF
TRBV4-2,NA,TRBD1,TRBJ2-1,TGTGCCAGCAGCCAAGATCTCACCAGGACAGGGATTTCCAATGAGCAGTTCTTC,CASSQDLTRTGISNEQFF
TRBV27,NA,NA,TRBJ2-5,TGTGCCAGCAGTTTCCAAGGGGGATTTGAGACCCAGTACTTC,CASSFQGGFETQYF
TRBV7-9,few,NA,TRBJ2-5,TGTGCCAGCAGCTTTTTTAGCCCAGAGACCCAGTACTTC,CASSFFSPETQYF
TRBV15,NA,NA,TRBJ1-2,TGTGCCACCAGCAGAGGACAACTTAACTATGGCTACACCTTC,CATSRGQLNYGYTF
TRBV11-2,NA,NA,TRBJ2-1,TGTGCCAGCAGCTTAGATCAGGCGGGGCCTGAGCAGTTCTTC,CASSLDQAGPEQFF
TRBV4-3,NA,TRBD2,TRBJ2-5,TGCGCCAGCAGCCAAGGGATAGGGGAGGGAGAGACCCAGTACTTC,CASSQGIGEGETQYF
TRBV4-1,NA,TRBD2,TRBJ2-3,TGCGCCAGCAGCCAAGGTCGAGCGGGGGGGAGGCGCACCACAGATACGCAGTATTTT,CASSQGRAGGRRTTDTQYF
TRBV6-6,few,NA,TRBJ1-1,TGTGCCAGCAGATCTTATGACAGGAACACTGAAGCTTTCTTT,CASRSYDRNTEAFF
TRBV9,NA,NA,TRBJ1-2,TGTGCCAGCAGCGACTCAGGGGTCGGCTACACCTTC,CASSDSGVGYTF